A selection of T cell receptor beta chains follows, all from one sample in a study of control samples from healthy donors and cancer patients. Libraries were prepared by immunoSEQ multiplex PCR; TCRdb keeps only in-frame clonotypes and omits some of them. The sample carries around 41,000 clones, roughly 94% recorded once. Sequenced material: blood. The receptors here all came from a man aged 60 to 75 in good health. Each CDR3 is given with its conserved first and last residue. D genes are given only for firm matches. Only part of the rows carry a size: once, few, many, or a class if the clone is expanded.

clone_size	v_call	j_call	d_call	cdr3_aa	cdr3_nt
once	TRBV5-1	TRBJ2-7	TRBD2	CASSPLAGGSYEQYF	TGCGCCAGCAGCCCCCTAGCGGGAGGCTCCTACGAGCAGTACTTC
once	TRBV20-1	TRBJ1-1	.	CSALGNTEAFF	TGCAGTGCTTTGGGGAACACTGAAGCTTTCTTT
few	TRBV11-3	TRBJ2-7	.	CASSLEGPLVGGITYEQYF	TGTGCCAGCAGCTTAGAAGGGCCTTTAGTGGGAGGTATAACCTACGAGCAGTACTTC
.	TRBV18	TRBJ1-1	.	CASSDRTGEAFF	TGTGCCAGCTCGGACCGGACGGGTGAAGCTTTCTTT
.	TRBV4-1	TRBJ2-2	.	CASSQGSLSFYGGELFF	TGCGCCAGCAGCCAAGGTAGTCTGAGCTTTTACGGCGGGGAGCTGTTTTTT
.	TRBV19	TRBJ1-5	TRBD1	CASRLDRGGYQPQHF	TGTGCCAGTAGATTGGACAGGGGGGGCTATCAGCCCCAGCATTTT
.	TRBV25-1	TRBJ1-6	TRBD1	CASSGTGGGNSPLHF	TGTGCCAGCAGTGGGACAGGGGGAGGTAATTCACCCCTCCACTTT
.	TRBV24-1	TRBJ2-1	.	CATSDPTGTLNEQFF	TGTGCCACCAGTGATCCCACCGGGACGTTGAATGAGCAGTTCTTC
.	TRBV15	TRBJ2-5	TRBD2	CATSGLAGMQTQYF	TGTGCCACCAGCGGGCTAGCGGGAATGCAGACCCAGTACTTC
once	TRBV29-1	TRBJ2-2	.	CSGISPYTGELFF	TGCAGCGGAATATCACCCTACACCGGGGAGCTGTTTTTT
.	TRBV28	TRBJ2-7	.	CASSLYGTYEQYF	TGTGCCAGCAGTTTATATGGGACCTACGAGCAGTACTTC
.	TRBV29-1	TRBJ2-2	.	CSVLTGGTGELFF	TGCAGCGTTTTGACCGGCGGAACCGGGGAGCTGTTTTTT
.	TRBV9	TRBJ1-5	.	CASSVEQENQPQHF	TGTGCCAGCAGCGTAGAACAGGAGAATCAGCCCCAGCATTTT
.	TRBV4-2	TRBJ2-2	.	CASSQDRMNTGELFF	TGTGCCAGCAGCCAAGACAGGATGAACACCGGGGAGCTGTTTTTT
.	TRBV18	TRBJ2-7	.	CASSHQAGREEQYF	TGTGCCAGCTCACACCAGGCTGGTAGGGAGGAGCAGTACTTC
.	TRBV6-6	TRBJ1-1	.	CASSPGYTDTEAFF	TGTGCCAGCAGTCCGGGCTATACTGATACTGAAGCTTTCTTT
.	TRBV29-1	TRBJ1-4	.	CSVGRATNEKLFF	TGCAGCGTTGGTAGAGCAACTAATGAAAAACTGTTTTTT
.	TRBV30	TRBJ2-7	.	CAWSVPGRTTYEQYF	TGTGCCTGGAGTGTACCGGGACGAACTACCTACGAGCAGTACTTC
few	TRBV9	TRBJ2-7	.	CASSVEPTRGYEQYF	TGTGCCAGCAGCGTAGAACCGACAAGGGGCTACGAGCAGTACTTC
.	TRBV11-3	TRBJ1-4	.	CASSLGLTNEKLFF	TGTGCCAGCAGCTTGGGGTTGACTAATGAAAAACTGTTTTTT
.	TRBV24-1	TRBJ2-1	.	CATSDLGISDEQFF	TGTGCCACCAGTGATCTGGGGATTTCGGATGAGCAGTTCTTC
.	TRBV7-9	TRBJ2-6	.	CASILSGANVLTF	TGTGCCAGCATCCTCTCTGGGGCCAACGTCCTGACTTTC
.	TRBV18	TRBJ2-5	.	CASSTREINGETQYF	TGTGCCAGCTCAACCCGGGAGATTAACGGAGAGACCCAGTACTTC